One sample yielded the 12 T cell receptor beta chains listed below, sequenced in a study of blood T cells in healthy people across ages. Alongside a J-beta primer mix, a sample-barcoded 5' primer served in a second PCR lasting about 6 to 11 cycles. TCRdb passed the 5' RACE reads through MiXCR, listing each CDR3 protein once. The sample contains roughly 2 million distinct CDR3 sequences, about 50% of which appear only once. The sequenced sample consisted of blood. The receptors derive from a woman aged 40 to 49 in good health.

The CDR3 nucleotides are TGTGCCAGCACCCTACGAATACAGGGCTTCAAACAAGAGACCCAGTACTTC. This gives the protein CASTLRIQGFKQETQYF. This chain joins TRBV6-2 or TRBV6-3 and TRBJ2-5; a possible D gene is TRBD1 (6 bases). Germline V gives CDR1 MNHEY, CDR2 SVGEGT. The CDR3 sequence is 17 residues long. V was pared by 7 bases and J by 2 bases, with 23 bases between.

The V and J genes are TRBV15 and TRBJ1-2; D is unresolved. Germline values: CDR1 LNHNV, CDR2 YYDKDF (reference sequence). With 1 base removed from V and 7 bases from J, the gap between germline ends came to 7 bases. The CDR3 sequence is 12 residues long. The CDR3, as DNA: TGTGCCACCAGCAGAGTAAGGGCTGGCTACACCTTC. Its protein product is CATSRVRAGYTF.

This clonotype was found a few times. The chain couples TRBV2 to TRBJ2-7, with 14 nucleotides matching TRBD2. After removal of 1 base from V and 3 bases from J, the junction contained 2 bases not matched to a gene. Germline CDR1 reads SNHLY; CDR2 reads FYNNEI. CDR3 length equals 16 residues. The CDR3: CASSEGLAGGYYEQYF. The CDR3 DNA reads TGTGCCAGCAGTGAAGGACTAGCGGGGGGGTACTACGAGCAGTACTTC.

This chain uses TRBV27 with TRBJ1-4, with 8 bases fitting TRBD1. Losses at the gene ends were 11 bases for V and 6 bases for J; bases not matched to a gene: 8. Germline assignment: CDR1 MNHEY and CDR2 SMNVEV (reference sequence). The CDR3 has 13 amino acids. In nucleotides, the CDR3 is TGTGCCGGCCCCGGACAGGGATATGAAAAACTGTTTTTT. This encodes CAGPGQGYEKLFF. The full variable domain, rest sourced from reference TRBV27 and TRBJ1-4, is EAQVTQNPRYLITVTGKKLTVTCSQNMNHEYMSWYRQDPGLGLRQIYYSMNVEVTDKGDVPEGYKVSRKEKRNFPLILESPSPNQTSLYFCAGPGQGYEKLFFGSGTQLSVL.

This chain joins TRBV2 and TRBJ2-1; 7 nucleotides line up with TRBD2. Trimming took 3 bases from V and 7 from J; bases not matched to a gene: 9. Germline CDR1 is SNHLY and CDR2 is FYNNEI. This CDR3 has 15 residues. This chain's CDR3 is CASSDNQRGANEQFF. The CDR3 DNA reads TGTGCCAGCAGTGATAACCAGCGGGGCGCAAATGAGCAGTTCTTC.

The chain uses TRBV12-3 or TRBV12-4 and TRBJ1-4; no clear D. The CDR3 contains 15 residues. Trimming left V 6 bases short and J 3 bases short, with 14 bases between. CDR3 bases: TGTGCCAGCAGCCTCACTTTCCAACCTAATGAAAAACTGTTTTTT. This gives the protein CASSLTFQPNEKLFF.

The chain combines TRBV20-1 with TRBJ1-2; no reliable D call. V dropped 5 bases and J dropped 5 bases, with 12 bases sitting between them. CDR1 and CDR2 from the germline V gene are DFQATT and SNEGSKA (reference sequence). This CDR3 is 12 amino acids long. This chain's CDR3 is CSARPGKYGYTF. CDR3 in DNA: TGCAGTGCTCGCCCGGGGAAATATGGCTACACCTTC.

This chain links TRBV3-1 with TRBJ2-7; D remains unclear. There are 12 residues in the CDR3. Germline values: CDR1 LGHDT, CDR2 YNNKEL (reference sequence). Trimming cost V 2 bases and J 3 bases, with 5 bases left between them. The CDR3 DNA follows: TGTGCCAGCAGCCAACTTGACTACGAGCAGTACTTC. It codes for CASSQLDYEQYF.

This clonotype was recorded a few times. The CDR3 region is CASSQDRDNQPQHF. The CDR3 DNA is TGCGCCAGCAGCCAAGACAGGGATAATCAGCCCCAGCATTTT. The J gene is TRBJ1-5, the V gene TRBV4-3; a weak D match, TRBD1 (5 bases). The germline CDR1 and CDR2 sequences are LGHNA and YSLEER. The germline V and J ends were trimmed by 0 bases and 4 bases, with 7 bases remaining between them. The CDR3 length is 14 residues.

V is TRBV4-2 and J is TRBJ2-1; D uncertain. Between the trimmed V and J ends, which lost 8 bases and 5 bases, there was a span of 13 bases. The V gene's germline CDR1 is LGHNA and CDR2 YNFKEQ. CDR3 length: 13 amino acids. Written as DNA, the CDR3 is TGTGCCAGCTCACCATTGGCAGACAATGAGCAGTTCTTC. This encodes CASSPLADNEQFF.

The chain joins TRBV18 to TRBJ2-1, with D tentatively TRBD2 (6 bases). Trimming took 1 base from V and 7 from J, leaving 8 bases between them. Germline loops: CDR1 KGHSH, CDR2 LQKENI. The CDR3 totals 13 residues. The CDR3 is CASSPQGLNEQFF. In DNA, the CDR3 is TGTGCCAGCTCACCACAGGGACTTAATGAGCAGTTCTTC.

The rearrangement uses TRBV12-3 or TRBV12-4 and TRBJ2-3; D may be TRBD2 (6 bases). CDR3 length: 13 amino acids. V was shortened by 3 bases and J by 15 bases, with 19 bases between the two germline ends. DNA for the CDR3: TGTGCCAGCAGTTTCGGGAGCACAGATATGCAATATTTT. Its protein product is CASSFGSTDMQYF.